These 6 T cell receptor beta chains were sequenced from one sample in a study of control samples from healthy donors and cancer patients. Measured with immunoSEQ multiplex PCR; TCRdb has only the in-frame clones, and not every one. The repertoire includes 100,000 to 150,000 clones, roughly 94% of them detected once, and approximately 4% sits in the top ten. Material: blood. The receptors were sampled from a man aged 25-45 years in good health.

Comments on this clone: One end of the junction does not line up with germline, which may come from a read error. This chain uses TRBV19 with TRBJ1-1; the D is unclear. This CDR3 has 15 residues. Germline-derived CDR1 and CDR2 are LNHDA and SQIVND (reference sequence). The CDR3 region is CASGIAGLGNTEAFF. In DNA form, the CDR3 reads TGTGCCAGTGGTATCGCAGGTCTGGGGAACACTGAAGCTTTCTTT.

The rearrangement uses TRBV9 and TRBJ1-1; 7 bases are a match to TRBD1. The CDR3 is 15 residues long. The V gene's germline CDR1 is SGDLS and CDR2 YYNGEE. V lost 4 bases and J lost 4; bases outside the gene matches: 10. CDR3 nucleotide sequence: TGTGCCAGCAGCCTCTCTCGACAGGGAGGCACTGAAGCTTTCTTT. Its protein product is CASSLSRQGGTEAFF.

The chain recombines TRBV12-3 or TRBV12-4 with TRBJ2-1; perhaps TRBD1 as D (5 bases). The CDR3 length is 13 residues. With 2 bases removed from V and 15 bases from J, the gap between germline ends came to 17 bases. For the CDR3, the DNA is TGTGCCAGCAGTTTATCTAACCGACAGTCGCCGTTCTTC. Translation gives CASSLSNRQSPFF.

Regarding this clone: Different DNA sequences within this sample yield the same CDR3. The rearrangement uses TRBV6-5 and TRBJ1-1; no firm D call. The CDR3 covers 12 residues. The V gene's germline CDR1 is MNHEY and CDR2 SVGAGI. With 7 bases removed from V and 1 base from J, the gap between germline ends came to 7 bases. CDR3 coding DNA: TGTGCCAGCAATCGACAGAACACTGAAGCTTTCTTT. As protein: CASNRQNTEAFF.

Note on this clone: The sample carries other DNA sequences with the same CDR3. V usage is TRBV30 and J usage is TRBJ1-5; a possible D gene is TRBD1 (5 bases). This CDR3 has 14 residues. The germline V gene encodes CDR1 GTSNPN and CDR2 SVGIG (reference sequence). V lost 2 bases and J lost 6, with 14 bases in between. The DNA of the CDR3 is TGTGCCTGGAGTAGGCAGGGCTCAGGTCAGCCCCAGCATTTT. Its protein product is CAWSRQGSGQPQHF. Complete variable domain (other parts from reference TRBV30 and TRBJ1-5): SQTIHQWPATLVQPVGSPLSLECTVEGTSNPNLYWYRQAAGRGLQLLFYSVGIGQISSEVPQNLSASRPQDRQFILSSKKLLLSDSGFYLCAWSRQGSGQPQHFGDGTRLSIL.

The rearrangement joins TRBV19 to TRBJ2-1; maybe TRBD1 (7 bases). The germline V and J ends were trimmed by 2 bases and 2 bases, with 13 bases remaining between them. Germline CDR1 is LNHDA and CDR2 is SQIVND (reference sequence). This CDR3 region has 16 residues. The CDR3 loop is CASSIIGGGAYNEQFF. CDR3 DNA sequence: TGTGCCAGTAGTATAATTGGAGGGGGCGCCTACAATGAGCAGTTCTTC.